The 5 T cell receptor beta chains reported below all come from one sample, sequenced in a study of human T cells and chemical hapten exposure. Time point reported: patch test 3, about 24 weeks after DPC sensitization. Treatment given: therapeutic diphenylcyclopropenone sensitization with weekly scalp DPC. TCRdb called the RACE reads again in MiXCR, with one record for every CDR3 protein. The sample comprises 82,000 or so distinct CDR3 sequences, 10% to 15% of which are singletons, and under 6% rests with the top ten. The sample here was whole blood, taken in connection with sensitization to the hapten diphenylcyclopropenone (DPC). These receptors all stem from a woman in her 50s with alopecia areata. Some clones in this sample may be carry-over from other donors' samples.

The rearrangement links TRBV7-2 to TRBJ2-1, with TRBD2 as a possible D gene (7 bases). The CDR3 length is 17 residues. V lost 5 bases and J 0 bases, leaving 17 bases between the germline ends. Germline-derived CDR1 and CDR2 are SGHTA and FQGNSA. In nucleotides, the CDR3 is TGTGCCAGCAGCGCCGAGGGGGGCGGGAGCTCCTACAATGAGCAGTTCTTC. This encodes CASSAEGGGSSYNEQFF. Full variable domain (rest looked up from reference TRBV7-2 and TRBJ2-1): GAGVSQSPSNKVTEKGKDVELRCDPISGHTALYWYRQSLGQGLEFLIYFQGNSAPDKSGLPSDRFSAERTGGSVSTLTIQRTQQEDSAVYLCASSAEGGGSSYNEQFFGPGTRLTVL.

The chain recombines TRBV12-3 or TRBV12-4 with TRBJ2-7; 11 bases line up with TRBD2. This CDR3 has 20 residues. V was pared by 6 bases and J by 1 base, with 20 bases of the junction left unmatched. The CDR3 coding sequence is TGTGCCAGCAGCTTCGTCGTGAAAACTAGCGGGAGAGGTATATCCTACGAGCAGTACTTC. This encodes CASSFVVKTSGRGISYEQYF.

The gene calls are TRBV15 and TRBJ2-4; D might be TRBD1 (7 bases). The CDR3 totals 15 residues. The germline V gene has CDR1 LNHNV and CDR2 YYDKDF (reference sequence). V was shortened by 9 bases and J by 3 bases, with 18 bases between the two germline ends. The CDR3 loop reads CATRSSGGGKNIQYF. As DNA, the CDR3 is TGTGCCACGAGGTCATCAGGGGGAGGCAAAAACATTCAGTACTTC. The complete variable domain, with remaining parts taken from reference TRBV15 and TRBJ2-4, reads DAMVIQNPRYQVTQFGKPVTLSCSQTLNHNVMYWYQQKSSQAPKLLFHYYDKDFNNEADTPDNFQSRRPNTSFCFLDIRSPGLGDTAMYLCATRSSGGGKNIQYFGAGTRLSVL.

V is TRBV6-5 and J is TRBJ2-7; TRBD1 might be the D (6 bases). This CDR3 region has 16 residues. Germline loops: CDR1 MNHEY, CDR2 SVGAGI. Trimming took off 0 bases at V and 2 bases at J, with 14 bases between the two ends. The CDR3 DNA reads TGTGCCAGCAGTTACTCGTGGCAGGGGCAGCCCTACGAGCAGTACTTC. Amino acid sequence: CASSYSWQGQPYEQYF.

This clonotype has just a few counts. V usage is TRBV28 and J usage is TRBJ1-5, with a weak D call TRBD1 (5 bases). The CDR3 is made up of 15 amino acids. Trimming took off 7 bases at V and 10 bases at J, with 23 bases between the two ends. Germline CDR1 MDHEN, CDR2 SYDVKM. The CDR3 reads CASTFLSRDVEPQHF. For the CDR3, the DNA is TGTGCCAGCACTTTTCTGAGCAGGGATGTCGAACCCCAGCATTTT.